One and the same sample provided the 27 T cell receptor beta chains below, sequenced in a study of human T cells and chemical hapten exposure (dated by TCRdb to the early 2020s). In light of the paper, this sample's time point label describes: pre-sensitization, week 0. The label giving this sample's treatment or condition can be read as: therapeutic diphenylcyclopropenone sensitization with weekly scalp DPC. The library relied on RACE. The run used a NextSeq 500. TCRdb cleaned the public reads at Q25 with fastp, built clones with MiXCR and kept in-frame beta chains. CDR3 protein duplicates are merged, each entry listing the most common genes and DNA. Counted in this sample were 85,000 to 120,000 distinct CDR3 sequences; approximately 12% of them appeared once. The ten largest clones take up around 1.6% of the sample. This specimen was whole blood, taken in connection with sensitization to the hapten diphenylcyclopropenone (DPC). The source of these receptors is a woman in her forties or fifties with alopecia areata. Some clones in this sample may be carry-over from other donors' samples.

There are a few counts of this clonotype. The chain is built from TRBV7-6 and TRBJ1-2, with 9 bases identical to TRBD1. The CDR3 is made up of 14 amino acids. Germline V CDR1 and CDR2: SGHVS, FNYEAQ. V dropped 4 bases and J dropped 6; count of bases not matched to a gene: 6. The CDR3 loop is CASSWDREGDGYTF. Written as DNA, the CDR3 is TGTGCCAGCAGCTGGGACAGGGAAGGGGATGGCTACACCTTC.

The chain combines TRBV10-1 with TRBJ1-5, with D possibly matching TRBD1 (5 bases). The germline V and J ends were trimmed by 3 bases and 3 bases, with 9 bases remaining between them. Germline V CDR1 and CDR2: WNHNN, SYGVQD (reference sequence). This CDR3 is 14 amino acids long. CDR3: CASSETGLNQPQHF. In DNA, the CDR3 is TGCGCCAGCAGTGAAACAGGTCTCAATCAGCCCCAGCATTTT.

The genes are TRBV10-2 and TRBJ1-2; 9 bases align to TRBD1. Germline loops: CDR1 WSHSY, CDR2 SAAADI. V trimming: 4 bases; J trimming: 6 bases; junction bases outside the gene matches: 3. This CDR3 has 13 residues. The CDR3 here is CASSVDRGNGYTF. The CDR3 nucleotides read TGCGCCAGCAGTGTTGACAGGGGGAATGGCTACACCTTC.

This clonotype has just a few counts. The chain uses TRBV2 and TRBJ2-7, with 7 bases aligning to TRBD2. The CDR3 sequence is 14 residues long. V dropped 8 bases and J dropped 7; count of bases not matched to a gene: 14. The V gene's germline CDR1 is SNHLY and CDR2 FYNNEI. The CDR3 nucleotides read TGTGCCAGCCTCTTGGGGAGGGGCGCGTGGGAGCAGTACTTC. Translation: CASLLGRGAWEQYF.

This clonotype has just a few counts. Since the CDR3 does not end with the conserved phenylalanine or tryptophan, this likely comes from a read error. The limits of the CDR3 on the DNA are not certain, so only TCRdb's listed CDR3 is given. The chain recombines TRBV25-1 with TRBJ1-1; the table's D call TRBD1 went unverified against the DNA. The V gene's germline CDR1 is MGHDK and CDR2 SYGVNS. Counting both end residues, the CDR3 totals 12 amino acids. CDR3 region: CASSKPGQGSSL.

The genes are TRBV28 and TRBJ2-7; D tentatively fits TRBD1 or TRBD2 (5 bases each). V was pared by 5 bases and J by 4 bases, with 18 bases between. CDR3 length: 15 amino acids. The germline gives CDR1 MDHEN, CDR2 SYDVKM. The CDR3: CASSRPSRGGYEQYF. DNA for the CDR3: TGTGCCAGCAGTAGGCCCTCTCGGGGCGGGTACGAGCAGTACTTC.

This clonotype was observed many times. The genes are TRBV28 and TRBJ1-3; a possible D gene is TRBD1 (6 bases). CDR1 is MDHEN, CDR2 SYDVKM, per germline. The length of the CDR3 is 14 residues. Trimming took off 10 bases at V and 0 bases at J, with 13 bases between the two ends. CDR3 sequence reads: CAIQGQPSGNTIYF. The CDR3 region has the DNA TGTGCCATCCAGGGGCAACCCTCTGGAAACACCATATATTTT.

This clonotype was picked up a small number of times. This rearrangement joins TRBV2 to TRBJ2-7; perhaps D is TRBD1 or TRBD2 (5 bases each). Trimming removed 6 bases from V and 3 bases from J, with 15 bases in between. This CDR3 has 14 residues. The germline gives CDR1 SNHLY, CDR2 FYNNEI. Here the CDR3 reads CASRAGTSLYEQYF. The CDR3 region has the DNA TGTGCCAGCAGGGCTGGGACCTCCCTCTACGAGCAGTACTTC.

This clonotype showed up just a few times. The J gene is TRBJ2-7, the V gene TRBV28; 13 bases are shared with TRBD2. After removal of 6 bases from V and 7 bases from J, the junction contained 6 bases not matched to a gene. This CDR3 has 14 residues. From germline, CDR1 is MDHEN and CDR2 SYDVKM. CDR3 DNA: TGTGCCAGCAGCTTGGGACTAGCGGGGAGAGAGCAGTACTTC. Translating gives CASSLGLAGREQYF.

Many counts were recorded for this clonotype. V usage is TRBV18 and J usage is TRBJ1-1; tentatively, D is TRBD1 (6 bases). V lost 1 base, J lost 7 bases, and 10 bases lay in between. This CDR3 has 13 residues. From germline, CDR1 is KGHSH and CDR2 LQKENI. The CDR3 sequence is CASSPLDRGEAFF. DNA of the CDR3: TGTGCCAGCTCACCACTGGACAGAGGTGAAGCTTTCTTT.

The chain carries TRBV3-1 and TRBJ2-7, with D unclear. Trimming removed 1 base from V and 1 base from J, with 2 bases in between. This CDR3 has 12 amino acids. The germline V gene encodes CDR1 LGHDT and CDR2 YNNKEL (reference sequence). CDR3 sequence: CASSQGSYEQYF. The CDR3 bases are TGTGCCAGCAGCCAAGGGTCCTACGAGCAGTACTTC.

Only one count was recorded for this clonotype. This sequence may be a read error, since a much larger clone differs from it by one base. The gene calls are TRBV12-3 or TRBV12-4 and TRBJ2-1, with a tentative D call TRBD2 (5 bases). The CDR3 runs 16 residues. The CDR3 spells CASSFWGVGFRNEPFF. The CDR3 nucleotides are TGTGCCAGCAGTTTCTGGGGAGTAGGGTTTAGGAATGAGCCGTTCTTC.

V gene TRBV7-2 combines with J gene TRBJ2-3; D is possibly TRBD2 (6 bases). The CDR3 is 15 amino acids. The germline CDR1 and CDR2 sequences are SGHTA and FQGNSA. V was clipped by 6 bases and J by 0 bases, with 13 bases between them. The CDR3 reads CASRPAGTSTDTQYF. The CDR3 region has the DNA TGTGCCAGCAGACCAGCGGGTACTAGCACAGATACGCAGTATTTT.

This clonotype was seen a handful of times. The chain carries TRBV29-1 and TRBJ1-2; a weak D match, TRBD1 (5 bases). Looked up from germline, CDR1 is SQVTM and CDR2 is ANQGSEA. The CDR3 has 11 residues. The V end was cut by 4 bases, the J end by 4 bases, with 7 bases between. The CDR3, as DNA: TGCAGCGTTGGACAGTTCTATGGCTACACCTTC. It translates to CSVGQFYGYTF.

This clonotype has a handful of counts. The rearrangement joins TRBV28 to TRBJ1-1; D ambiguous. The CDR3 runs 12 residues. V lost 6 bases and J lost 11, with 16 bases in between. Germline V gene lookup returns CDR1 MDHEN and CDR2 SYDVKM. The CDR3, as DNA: TGTGCCAGCAGCGAACGAGAGGTTGGCGCTTTCTTT. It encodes CASSEREVGAFF. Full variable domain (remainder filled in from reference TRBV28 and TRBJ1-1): DVKVTQSSRYLVKRTGEKVFLECVQDMDHENMFWYRQDPGLGLRLIYFSYDVKMKEKGDIPEGYSVSREKKERFSLILESASTNQTSMYLCASSEREVGAFFGQGTRLTVV.

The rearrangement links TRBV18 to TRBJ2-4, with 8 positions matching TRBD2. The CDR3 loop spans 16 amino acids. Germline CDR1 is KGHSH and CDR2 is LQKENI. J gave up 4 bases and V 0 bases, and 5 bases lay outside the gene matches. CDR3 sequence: CASSPPGASGKNIQYF. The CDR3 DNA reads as TGTGCCAGCTCACCACCGGGTGCTAGCGGGAAAAACATTCAGTACTTC.

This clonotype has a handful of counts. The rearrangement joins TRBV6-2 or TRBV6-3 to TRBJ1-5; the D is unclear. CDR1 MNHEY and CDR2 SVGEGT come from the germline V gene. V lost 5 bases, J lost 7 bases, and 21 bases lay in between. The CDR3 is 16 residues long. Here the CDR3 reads CASSPNGALSRQPQHF. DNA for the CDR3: TGTGCCAGCAGTCCAAACGGAGCGCTTTCTAGGCAGCCCCAGCATTTT.

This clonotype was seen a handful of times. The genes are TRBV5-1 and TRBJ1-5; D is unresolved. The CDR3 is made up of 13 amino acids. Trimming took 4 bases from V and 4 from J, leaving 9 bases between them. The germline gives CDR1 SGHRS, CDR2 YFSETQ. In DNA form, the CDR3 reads TGCGCCAGCAGCGGAGTCCCTAATCAGCCCCAGCATTTT. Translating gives CASSGVPNQPQHF.

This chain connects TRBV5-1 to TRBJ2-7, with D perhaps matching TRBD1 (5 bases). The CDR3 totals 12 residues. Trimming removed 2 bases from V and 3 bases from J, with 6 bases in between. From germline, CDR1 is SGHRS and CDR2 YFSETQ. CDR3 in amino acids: CASSFRGYEQYF. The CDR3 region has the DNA TGCGCCAGCAGCTTTAGGGGCTACGAGCAGTACTTC.

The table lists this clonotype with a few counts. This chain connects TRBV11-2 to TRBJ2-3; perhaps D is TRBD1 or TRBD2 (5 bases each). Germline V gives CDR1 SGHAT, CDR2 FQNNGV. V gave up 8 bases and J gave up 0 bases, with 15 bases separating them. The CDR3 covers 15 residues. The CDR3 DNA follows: TGTGCCAGCGGAATACTAGGGGTTAGCACAGATACGCAGTATTTT. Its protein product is CASGILGVSTDTQYF.

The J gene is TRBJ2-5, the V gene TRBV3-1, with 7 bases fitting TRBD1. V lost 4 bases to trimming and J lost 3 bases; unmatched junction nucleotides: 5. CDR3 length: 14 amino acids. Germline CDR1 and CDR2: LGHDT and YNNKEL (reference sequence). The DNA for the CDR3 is TGTGCCAGCAGCCCCACAGACAGGGAAGAGACCCAGTACTTC. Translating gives CASSPTDREETQYF.

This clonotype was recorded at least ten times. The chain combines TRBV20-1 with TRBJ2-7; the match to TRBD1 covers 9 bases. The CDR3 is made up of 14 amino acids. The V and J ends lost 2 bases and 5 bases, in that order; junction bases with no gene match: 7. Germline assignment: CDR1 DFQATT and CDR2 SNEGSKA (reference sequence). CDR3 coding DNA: TGCAGTGCTAGATCCGGACAGGGGTCCAACGAGCAGTACTTC. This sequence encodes CSARSGQGSNEQYF.

Written as DNA, the CDR3 is TGTGCCAGCTCACCTGTTGGGCAGGGGTACGAGCAGTACTTC. It encodes CASSPVGQGYEQYF. The chain joins TRBV18 to TRBJ2-7; weak D call: TRBD1 (6 bases). This CDR3 comprises 14 residues. Trimming cost V 3 bases and J 4 bases, with 13 bases left between them. Germline assignment: CDR1 KGHSH and CDR2 LQKENI.

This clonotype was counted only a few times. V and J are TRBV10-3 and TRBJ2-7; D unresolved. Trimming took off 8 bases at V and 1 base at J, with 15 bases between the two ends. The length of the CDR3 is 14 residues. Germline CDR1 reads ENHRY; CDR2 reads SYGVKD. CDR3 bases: TGTGCCATCTTACGAGCCCCTACTTCCTACGAGCAGTACTTC. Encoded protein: CAILRAPTSYEQYF.

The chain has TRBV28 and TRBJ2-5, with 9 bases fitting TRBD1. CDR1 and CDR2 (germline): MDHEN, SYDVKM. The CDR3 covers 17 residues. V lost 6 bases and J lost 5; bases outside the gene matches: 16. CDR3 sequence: CASSPRDGTGTLETQYF. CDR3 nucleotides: TGTGCCAGCAGCCCGCGCGATGGGACAGGGACGTTGGAGACCCAGTACTTC.

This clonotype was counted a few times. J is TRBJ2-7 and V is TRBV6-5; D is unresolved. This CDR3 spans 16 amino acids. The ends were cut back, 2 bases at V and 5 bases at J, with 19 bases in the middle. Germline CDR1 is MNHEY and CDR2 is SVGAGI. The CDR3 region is CASSYNTVLVPNEQYF. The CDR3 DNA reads TGTGCCAGCAGTTACAATACGGTTTTGGTCCCTAACGAGCAGTACTTC.

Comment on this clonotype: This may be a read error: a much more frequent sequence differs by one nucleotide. The CDR3 DNA sequence: TGTGCCAGCAGCTTCATGGGCAGGGCGGGCACTGAAGCTCTCTTT. It encodes CASSFMGRAGTEALF. The V call is TRBV7-9, the J call TRBJ1-1, with a tentative D call TRBD1 (5 bases). Germline values: CDR1 SEHNR, CDR2 FQNEAQ (reference sequence). CDR3 size: 15 residues.